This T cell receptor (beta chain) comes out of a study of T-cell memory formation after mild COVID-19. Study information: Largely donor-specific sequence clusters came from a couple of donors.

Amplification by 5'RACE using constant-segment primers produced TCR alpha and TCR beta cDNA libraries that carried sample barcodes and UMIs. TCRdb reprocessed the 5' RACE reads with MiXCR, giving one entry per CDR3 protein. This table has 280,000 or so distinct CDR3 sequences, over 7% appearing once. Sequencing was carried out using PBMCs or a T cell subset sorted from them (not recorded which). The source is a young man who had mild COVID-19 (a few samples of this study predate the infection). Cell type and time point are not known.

The DNA of the CDR3 is TGTGCCATCAGTGATGGGACAGGGGCAGATACGCAGTATTTT. Translated, it gives CAISDGTGADTQYF. This chain links TRBV10-3 with TRBJ2-3, with 10 bases identical to TRBD1. CDR3 size: 14 residues. Germline lookup yields CDR1 ENHRY and CDR2 SYGVKD. The J segment lost 4 bases and the V segment lost 3 bases, leaving 1 base of the junction unmatched.